The 24 T cell receptor beta chains below come from one sample, sequenced in a study of cytomegalovirus exposure and HLA in healthy donors. It was with 60 Vbeta and 13 Jbeta primers that the PCR ran. Repertoires were generated with immunoSEQ multiplex PCR, while TCRdb's copy carries only in-frame clones and drops some. Among over 150,000 clones listed, more than 80% were seen once. The sequenced sample consisted of PBMCs. Receptors were obtained from a woman between 45 and 60 years old in good health and CMV-seronegative.

The CDR3 protein is CASSLAIPWGPGNTIYF. In DNA form, the CDR3 reads TGTGCCAGCAGCTTAGCGATTCCATGGGGCCCTGGAAACACCATATATTTT. The chain links TRBV7-8 to TRBJ1-3; perhaps TRBD1 as D (5 bases). V was trimmed by 0 bases and J by 2 bases, leaving 14 bases between them. Germline assignment: CDR1 SGHVS and CDR2 FQNEAQ. CDR3 length: 17 amino acids.

CDR3: CASSPGSGELFF. CDR3 DNA: TGTGCCAGCAGTCCAGGGTCCGGGGAGCTGTTTTTT. The chain is built from TRBV6-6 and TRBJ2-2; weak D call: TRBD1 (5 bases). This CDR3 has 12 amino acids. Germline CDR1 reads MNHNY; CDR2 reads SVGAGI (reference sequence). Trimming removed 5 bases at V and 6 bases at J, with 7 bases between.

For the CDR3, the DNA is TGCAGCGTGTTGACAGCCGAGCAGTACTTC. This codes for CSVLTAEQYF. The chain is built from TRBV29-1 and TRBJ2-7; TRBD1 might be the D (5 bases). Germline lookup yields CDR1 SQVTM and CDR2 ANQGSEA. The CDR3 spans 10 residues. Between the trimmed V and J ends, which lost 6 bases and 6 bases, there was a span of 9 bases.

V usage is TRBV7-2 and J usage is TRBJ2-5, with 11 nucleotides matching TRBD2. Per germline, CDR1 SGHTA and CDR2 FQGNSA. The CDR3 loop spans 18 amino acids. V dropped 4 bases and J dropped 1; count of bases not matched to a gene: 11. The CDR3 DNA is TGTGCCAGCAGCTCGCGAAGGACCGGGACTAGCGGCCAAGAGACCCAGTACTTC. It encodes CASSSRRTGTSGQETQYF.

This rearrangement joins TRBV4-3 to TRBJ2-5; perhaps TRBD1 as D (5 bases). Germline CDR1 and CDR2: LGHNA and YSLEER. V lost 4 bases to trimming and J lost 1 base, with 10 bases between them. The CDR3 has 14 residues. CDR3 in amino acids: CASSPSTAQETQYF. CDR3 coding DNA: TGCGCCAGCAGCCCCTCGACAGCCCAAGAGACCCAGTACTTC.

Comments on this clone: A read error may account for a junction end that differs from germline. The J gene is TRBJ1-1, the V gene TRBV7-9, with no clear D. CDR3 length: 14 amino acids. Germline lookup yields CDR1 SEHNR and CDR2 FQNEAQ (reference sequence). CDR3 DNA sequence: TGTTCCAGCAGCTTAGTGGGCCCGAACACTGAAGCTTTCTTT. It translates to CSSSLVGPNTEAFF.

The chain has TRBV28 and TRBJ2-7; D gene uncertain. This CDR3 is built from 13 residues. Between the trimmed V and J ends, which lost 2 bases and 2 bases, there was a span of 7 bases. In germline, CDR1 is MDHEN, CDR2 SYDVKM. This chain's CDR3 is CASSLGRTYEQYF. DNA for the CDR3: TGTGCCAGCAGTTTAGGCCGAACCTACGAGCAGTACTTC.

The J gene is TRBJ2-7, the V gene TRBV7-2; unclear D gene. V gave up 6 bases and J gave up 6 bases, with 12 bases separating them. Germline V lookup: CDR1 SGHTA, CDR2 FQGNSA. The CDR3 consists of 12 residues. CDR3: CASSNLAGEQYF. CDR3 nucleotide sequence: TGTGCCAGCAGTAATCTGGCAGGCGAGCAGTACTTC.

This clone was observed once. The chain recombines TRBV21-1 with TRBJ1-5; the table's D call, TRBD1, has no DNA check behind it. TRBV21-1 is noted as a pseudogene. The CDR3 totals 19 residues. The CDR3 DNA follows: TGTGCCAGCAGCAAACTGGGACAGGGGGAGGCTACGAGCAATCAGCCCCAGCATTTT. Residues: CASSKLGQGEATSNQPQHF.

There are a few counts of this clone. The chain links TRBV7-9 to TRBJ2-7; D is perhaps TRBD1 (5 bases). The V and J ends lost 1 base and 6 bases respectively, with 13 bases between them. CDR3 length: 14 amino acids. Per germline, CDR1 SEHNR and CDR2 FQNEAQ (reference sequence). CDR3 protein: CASSLVRQGTEQYF. For the CDR3, the DNA is TGTGCCAGCAGCTTAGTCCGGCAGGGCACCGAGCAGTACTTC.

This sequence joins TRBV18 and TRBJ2-3, with D tentatively TRBD2 (5 bases). The germline CDR1 and CDR2 sequences are KGHSH and LQKENI. V lost 3 bases to trimming and J lost 4 bases, with 8 bases between them. The CDR3 has 13 residues. The CDR3 sequence is CASSPFGADTQYF. CDR3 DNA: TGTGCCAGCTCACCTTTCGGGGCAGATACGCAGTATTTT.

The J gene is TRBJ2-1, the V gene TRBV28, with 7 bases lining up with TRBD2. V gave up 5 bases and J gave up 1 base; unmatched junction bases: 5. Germline CDR1 is MDHEN and CDR2 is SYDVKM. The CDR3 length is 15 residues. DNA of the CDR3: TGTGCCAGCAGTCCGCTAGCGGATTCCTACAATGAGCAGTTCTTC. Translation gives CASSPLADSYNEQFF.

The sample holds a few counts of this clone. J is TRBJ2-1 and V is TRBV29-1; D gene unclear. Germline V gene data show CDR1 as SQVTM and CDR2 as ANQGSEA. V lost 1 base and J 5 bases, leaving 9 bases between the germline ends. The CDR3 contains 13 residues. CDR3 sequence: CSVEVVRDNEQFF. The CDR3 region has the DNA TGCAGCGTTGAAGTCGTCCGTGACAATGAGCAGTTCTTC.

The gene calls are TRBV25-1 and TRBJ2-4; tentatively, D is TRBD1 (5 bases). V lost 7 bases, J lost 5 bases, and 18 bases lay in between. There are 15 residues in the CDR3. CDR1 and CDR2 (germline): MGHDK, SYGVNS. The CDR3 region is CASIDHRAGQNIQYF. Written as DNA, the CDR3 is TGTGCCAGCATCGATCACCGCGCAGGGCAAAACATTCAGTACTTC.

This chain joins TRBV19 and TRBJ1-1, with D possibly matching TRBD1 (6 bases). Germline V gene lookup returns CDR1 LNHDA and CDR2 SQIVND (reference sequence). CDR3 size: 12 residues. V shed 7 bases and J shed 4 bases, with 10 bases lying between them. CDR3 sequence (DNA): TGTGCCAGTAAGCAGGGGTCCACTGAAGCTTTCTTT. It specifies CASKQGSTEAFF.

V gene TRBV13 combines with J gene TRBJ1-2, with D uncertain. Looked up from germline, CDR1 is PRHDT and CDR2 is FYEKMQ (reference sequence). Trimming took 4 bases from V and 8 from J, leaving 11 bases between them. CDR3 length: 12 amino acids. The CDR3 protein is CASSSGISGYTF. The CDR3 DNA sequence: TGTGCCAGCAGCTCGGGTATTAGCGGCTACACCTTC.

The rearrangement joins TRBV29-1 to TRBJ2-1; TRBD1 is a possible D gene (6 bases). From germline, CDR1 is SQVTM and CDR2 ANQGSEA. V gave up 7 bases and J gave up 8 bases, with 21 bases separating them. The CDR3 runs to 14 residues. CDR3 in amino acids: CSGIRGLAADEQFF. The DNA for the CDR3 is TGCAGCGGTATCAGGGGTCTAGCAGCCGATGAGCAGTTCTTC.

V and J are TRBV28 and TRBJ1-2; D is unresolved. CDR1 MDHEN and CDR2 SYDVKM come from the germline V gene. The length of the CDR3 is 13 residues. V lost 3 bases and J lost 1, with 6 bases in between. The CDR3 nucleotides read TGTGCCAGCAGTTTCGGGGATAACTATGGCTACACCTTC. Translating it yields CASSFGDNYGYTF.

The chain links TRBV27 to TRBJ1-2; D is possibly TRBD1 (5 bases). Germline V lookup: CDR1 MNHEY, CDR2 SMNVEV (reference sequence). The ends were cut back, 2 bases at V and 8 bases at J, with 15 bases in the middle. CDR3 length: 14 residues. The CDR3 DNA follows: TGTGCCAGCAGTTTAAGGCCAGGGTTCCTCGGCTACACCTTC. Encoded protein: CASSLRPGFLGYTF.

The J gene is TRBJ2-5, the V gene TRBV9; TRBD2 aligns across 8 bases. This CDR3 contains 15 residues. From germline, CDR1 is SGDLS and CDR2 YYNGEE. With 4 bases clipped from V and 5 bases from J, the junction kept 10 bases outside the gene matches. DNA of the CDR3: TGTGCCAGCAGCCCCCGGGAGGGGGGATGGGAGACCCAGTACTTC. Amino acid sequence: CASSPREGGWETQYF.

The DNA for the CDR3 is TGTGCCAGCAGCCAAGAGGGGACAGGTGGCTACGAGCAGTACTTC. The encoded protein is CASSQEGTGGYEQYF. The rearrangement uses TRBV4-2 and TRBJ2-7; 8 bases are shared with TRBD1. Germline V gene lookup returns CDR1 LGHNA and CDR2 YNFKEQ. V trimming: 0 bases; J trimming: 3 bases; junction bases outside the gene matches: 4. The CDR3 extends over 15 amino acids.

V gene TRBV4-3 combines with J gene TRBJ2-1, with 10 bases aligning to TRBD2. CDR1 and CDR2 from the germline V gene are LGHNA and YSLEER. This CDR3 spans 15 amino acids. The V segment lost 5 bases and the J segment 4 bases; nucleotides outside the gene matches: 5. The CDR3 loop reads CASSYGLAVYNEQFF. The DNA for the CDR3 is TGCGCCAGCAGCTACGGACTAGCGGTTTACAATGAGCAGTTCTTC.

This clone was seen a single time. The chain joins TRBV5-6 to TRBJ2-2; the match to TRBD2 covers 7 bases. Germline-derived CDR1 and CDR2 are SGHDT and YYEEEE. V was clipped by 6 bases and J by 5 bases; unmatched bases: 4. The CDR3 is made up of 13 amino acids. The CDR3 loop reads CASTAGVTGELFF. CDR3 in DNA: TGTGCCAGCACCGCGGGGGTGACCGGGGAGCTGTTTTTT.

This CDR3 reads CASGGTDTQYF. The CDR3 DNA follows: TGTGCCAGCGGAGGGACAGATACGCAGTATTTT. This chain connects TRBV18 to TRBJ2-3; maybe TRBD2 (6 bases). Germline lookup yields CDR1 KGHSH and CDR2 LQKENI. The CDR3 contains 11 residues. V was trimmed by 8 bases and J by 3 bases, leaving 6 bases between them. Using reference TRBV18 and TRBJ2-3 for the parts outside the CDR3, the full variable domain is NAGVMQNPRHLVRRRGQEARLRCSPMKGHSHVYWYRQLPEEGLKFMVYLQKENIIDESGMPKERFSAEFPKEGPSILRIQQVVRGDSAAYFCASGGTDTQYFGPGTRLTVL.